This T cell receptor beta chain originates from a study of OX40 agonist ivuxolimab in advanced cancers. Study-level information: The patients received agonistic anti-OX40 (CD134) antibody ivuxolimab. The study reported partial responses in three patients: one hepatocellular carcinoma, two cutaneous melanoma.

Findings of the study overall: The CD4+ and CD8+ T cells in the blood had expanded clonally by week 6 at 0.1 to 3.0 mg/kg. Antigen specificity of clonally expanded peripheral T cells was not established.

Only in-frame clones appear in the TCRdb table, and some are missing; sequencing was by immunoSEQ multiplex PCR. The table records 5,800 or so clones, almost 90% of them present only once. This clone was recorded once. Its antigen is not known. Trimming left V 5 bases short and J 5 bases short, with 12 bases between. CDR3 length: 13 residues. Germline V gene lookup returns CDR1 MDHEN and CDR2 SYDVKM. Specimen: CD4+ or CD8+ T cells sorted from blood, collected in a trial of the OX40 agonist ivuxolimab. The TCR comes from an adult with an advanced solid tumor such as melanoma, head and neck, liver or kidney cancer. V and J are TRBV28 and TRBJ2-5, with a tentative D call TRBD2 (5 bases). In DNA form, the CDR3 reads TGTGCCAGCAGTCCACTATTAGCGGAGACCCAGTACTTC. Translating it yields CASSPLLAETQYF.